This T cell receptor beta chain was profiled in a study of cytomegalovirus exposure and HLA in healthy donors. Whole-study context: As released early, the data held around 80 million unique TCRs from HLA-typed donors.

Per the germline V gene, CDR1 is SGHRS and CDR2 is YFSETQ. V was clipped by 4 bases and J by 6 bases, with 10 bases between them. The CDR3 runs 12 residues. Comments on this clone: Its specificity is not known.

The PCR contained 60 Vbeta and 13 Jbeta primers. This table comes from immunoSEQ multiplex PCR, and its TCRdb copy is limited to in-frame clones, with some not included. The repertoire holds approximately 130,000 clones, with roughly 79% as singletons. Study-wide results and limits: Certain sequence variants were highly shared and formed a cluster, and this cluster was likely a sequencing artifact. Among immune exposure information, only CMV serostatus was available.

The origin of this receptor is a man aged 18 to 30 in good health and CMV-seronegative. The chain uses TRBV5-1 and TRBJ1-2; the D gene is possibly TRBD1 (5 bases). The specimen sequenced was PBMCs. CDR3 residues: CASSPTGDGYTF. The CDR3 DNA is TGCGCCAGCAGCCCAACGGGGGATGGCTACACCTTC.